A single sample is the source of the 30 T cell receptor beta chains below, sequenced in a study of blood T cell repertoires in COVID-19. The data were produced by immunoSEQ multiplex PCR, yet TCRdb's version contains in-frame clones alone and is incomplete. The repertoire has about 210,000 clones, around 89% of them found once; the top ten carry 1.2%. Sequencing was performed on PBMCs or T cells enriched from blood (not recorded which). The receptors stem from a man under 40 who had recovered from COVID-19.

V is TRBV14 and J is TRBJ2-2; a possible D gene is TRBD2 (5 bases). The germline V gene encodes CDR1 SGHDN and CDR2 FVKESK. The V and J ends lost 1 base and 7 bases respectively, with 13 bases between them. The CDR3 length is 15 residues. The CDR3 nucleotides are TGTGCCAGCAGCCAAGTTGGGAGTGTTCGCGGGGAGCTGTTTTTT. This sequence encodes CASSQVGSVRGELFF.

CDR3 in amino acids: CASSSLRTSNTGELFF. The CDR3 bases are TGTGCCAGCAGCTCCCTCCGAACCAGTAACACCGGGGAGCTGTTTTTT. The genes are TRBV7-2 and TRBJ2-2; no clear D gene. Germline V gives CDR1 SGHTA, CDR2 FQGNSA. V lost 4 bases and J lost 2, with 14 bases in between. This CDR3 has 16 residues.

This chain connects TRBV4-3 to TRBJ2-7; a possible D gene is TRBD2 (5 bases). Germline V gene data show CDR1 as LGHNA and CDR2 as YSLEER. Trimming took 0 bases from V and 2 from J, leaving 8 bases between them. The length of the CDR3 is 14 residues. This chain's CDR3 is CASSQDSGTYEQYF. Here the CDR3 DNA reads TGCGCCAGCAGCCAAGATTCGGGGACCTACGAGCAGTACTTC.

In regard to this clone: This same CDR3 is encoded by further DNA sequences in the sample. The chain joins TRBV5-1 to TRBJ2-1; 7 bases are a match to TRBD1. This CDR3 is built from 12 residues. With 5 bases clipped from V and 7 bases from J, the junction kept 3 bases outside the gene matches. CDR1 and CDR2 (germline): SGHRS, YFSETQ. In nucleotides, the CDR3 is TGCGCCAGCAGTTCACAGGGGAATGAGCAGTTCTTC. Translating it yields CASSSQGNEQFF.

V and J are TRBV19 and TRBJ2-4; 8 bases agree with TRBD1. V shed 5 bases and J 7 bases; nucleotides not matched to a gene: 13. The CDR3 contains 16 residues. Germline V gives CDR1 LNHDA, CDR2 SQIVND (reference sequence). The CDR3 region is CASSLSLGTGGNIQYF. The CDR3 DNA is TGTGCCAGTAGTCTTTCCCTAGGGACAGGTGGGAACATTCAGTACTTC.

The J gene is TRBJ2-3, the V gene TRBV30; D uncertain. The CDR3 is 12 amino acids. Per germline, CDR1 GTSNPN and CDR2 SVGIG (reference sequence). V gave up 2 bases and J gave up 3 bases, with 6 bases separating them. CDR3 residues: CAWSPPTDTQYF. Written as DNA, the CDR3 is TGTGCCTGGAGTCCCCCAACAGATACGCAGTATTTT.

This clone is a singleton in its sample. The V gene is TRBV6-4, the J gene TRBJ2-3; the D gene is possibly TRBD2 (6 bases). CDR1 is MRHNA, CDR2 SNTAGT, per germline. CDR3 length: 14 amino acids. Trimming took off 4 bases at V and 0 bases at J, with 8 bases between the two ends. The CDR3 coding sequence is TGTGCCAGCAGTGCCGGGACTAGCACAGATACGCAGTATTTT. Its translation is CASSAGTSTDTQYF.

CDR3 bases: TGTGCCAGCCCCGAGGGGGCCAACGTCCTGACTTTC. Its protein product is CASPEGANVLTF. The chain is built from TRBV7-9 and TRBJ2-6; D is ambiguous. Trimming pared 8 bases from V and 4 bases from J, leaving 6 bases between. The germline CDR1 and CDR2 sequences are SEHNR and FQNEAQ (reference sequence). This CDR3 is 12 amino acids long. The full variable domain, with the rest looked up from reference TRBV7-9 and TRBJ2-6, is DTGVSQNPRHKITKRGQNVTFRCDPISEHNRLYWYRQTLGQGPEFLTYFQNEAQLEKSRLLSDRFSAERPKGSFSTLEIQRTEQGDSAMYLCASPEGANVLTFGAGSRLTVL.

The chain combines TRBV7-2 with TRBJ2-4, with D perhaps matching TRBD1 (5 bases). Germline V gives CDR1 SGHTA, CDR2 FQGNSA. The CDR3 has 16 residues. Trimming left V 4 bases short and J 0 bases short, with 13 bases between. CDR3 in DNA: TGTGCCAGCAGCTCGCGGACAAGGATAGCCAAAAACATTCAGTACTTC. Residues: CASSSRTRIAKNIQYF.

This chain connects TRBV29-1 to TRBJ1-2; D possibly corresponds to TRBD1 (5 bases). The germline gives CDR1 SQVTM, CDR2 ANQGSEA. The CDR3 consists of 14 residues. Trimming removed 5 bases at V and 4 bases at J, with 17 bases between. The CDR3 sequence is CSVKTVTSLYGYTF. The CDR3 nucleotides are TGCAGCGTTAAGACAGTAACTAGCCTCTATGGCTACACCTTC.

The chain links TRBV25-1 to TRBJ1-6, with a possible D match to TRBD1 (5 bases). V dropped 3 bases and J dropped 7 bases, with 13 bases sitting between them. This CDR3 has 15 amino acids. Germline CDR1 is MGHDK and CDR2 is SYGVNS. CDR3 sequence (DNA): TGTGCCAGCAGTGAGGCCTCAGGGAACAATTCACCCCTCCACTTT. It encodes CASSEASGNNSPLHF.

This chain links TRBV6-5 with TRBJ1-6; D is undetermined. The length of the CDR3 is 14 residues. Looked up from germline, CDR1 is MNHEY and CDR2 is SVGAGI. V lost 3 bases, J lost 7 bases, and 10 bases lay in between. The CDR3 region has the DNA TGTGCCAGCAGTTATTCGGAGGCCAATTCACCCCTCCACTTT. Translation: CASSYSEANSPLHF.

The chain joins TRBV6-2 or TRBV6-3 to TRBJ2-5, with a possible D match to TRBD2 (7 bases). Trimming pared 2 bases from V and 2 bases from J, leaving 15 bases between. CDR1 and CDR2 from the germline V gene are MNHEY and SVGEGT. There are 16 residues in the CDR3. This CDR3 reads CASSYRRGPFQETQYF. The DNA of the CDR3 is TGTGCCAGCAGTTACCGGCGGGGGCCCTTTCAAGAGACCCAGTACTTC.

The chain uses TRBV2 and TRBJ1-2, with D uncertain. CDR1 and CDR2 (germline): SNHLY, FYNNEI. The CDR3 totals 13 residues. Between the trimmed V and J ends, which lost 6 bases and 0 bases, there was a span of 8 bases. CDR3 DNA sequence: TGTGCCAGCAGAGAGGCAGCTAACTATGGCTACACCTTC. Its protein is CASREAANYGYTF.

V usage is TRBV28 and J usage is TRBJ1-4, with D possibly matching TRBD1 (5 bases). CDR1 is MDHEN and CDR2 is SYDVKM in the germline V gene. The CDR3 has 13 residues. The germline V and J ends were trimmed by 4 bases and 5 bases, with 8 bases remaining between them. The CDR3 reads CASSSTVNEKLFF. CDR3 in DNA: TGTGCCAGCAGTTCGACAGTAAATGAAAAACTGTTTTTT.

The genes are TRBV19 and TRBJ1-3; D ambiguous. The germline gives CDR1 LNHDA, CDR2 SQIVND (reference sequence). V lost 10 bases and J 2 bases, leaving 12 bases between the germline ends. The CDR3 spans 13 residues. The CDR3 protein is CATKLSTGNTIYF. Here the CDR3 DNA reads TGTGCCACCAAACTTAGTACTGGAAACACCATATATTTT.

The CDR3, as DNA: TGTGCCAGCAGTCGAAAACCGGGACTAGCGGGATTCAACACAGATACGCAGTATTTT. It is translated as CASSRKPGLAGFNTDTQYF. The V gene is TRBV27, the J gene TRBJ2-3; TRBD2 agrees at 13 bases. Looked up from germline, CDR1 is MNHEY and CDR2 is SMNVEV (reference sequence). V was pared by 5 bases and J by 2 bases, with 13 bases of the junction left unmatched. CDR3 length: 19 residues.

This clone was seen just once. V usage is TRBV28 and J usage is TRBJ1-6; 10 nucleotides line up with TRBD1. With 6 bases clipped from V and 14 bases from J, the junction kept 13 bases outside the gene matches. This CDR3 region has 15 residues. The V gene's germline CDR1 is MDHEN and CDR2 SYDVKM. Here the CDR3 reads CASSGDDRGRGTLHF. CDR3 nucleotide sequence: TGTGCCAGCAGCGGAGACGACAGGGGGCGAGGGACCCTCCACTTT.

The chain links TRBV11-2 to TRBJ1-1; unclear D gene. The CDR3 extends over 13 amino acids. CDR1 SGHAT and CDR2 FQNNGV come from the germline V gene. Trimming took 2 bases from V and 5 from J, leaving 9 bases between them. The CDR3 protein is CASSLFEETEAFF. The CDR3 DNA reads TGTGCCAGCAGCTTATTTGAGGAGACTGAAGCTTTCTTT.

The V call is TRBV7-9, the J call TRBJ2-3, with 9 bases lining up with TRBD2. Germline lookup yields CDR1 SEHNR and CDR2 FQNEAQ (reference sequence). The CDR3 covers 16 residues. V lost 3 bases and J lost 1; bases outside the gene matches: 5. This CDR3 is CASSFDKRGGTDTQYF. The CDR3 coding sequence is TGTGCCAGCAGCTTCGACAAGCGGGGGGGCACAGATACGCAGTATTTT.

The V call is TRBV24-1, the J call TRBJ2-2; weak D call: TRBD1 (6 bases). V dropped 0 bases and J dropped 6 bases, with 10 bases sitting between them. Germline-derived CDR1 and CDR2 are KGHDR and SFDVKD. The CDR3 contains 15 residues. The CDR3 nucleotides read TGTGCCACCAGTGATTTGGGACAGCAGGCCGGGGAGCTGTTTTTT. This sequence encodes CATSDLGQQAGELFF.

The J gene is TRBJ2-5, the V gene TRBV5-4; 8 nucleotides align to TRBD2. Germline V gene sequence: CDR1 SGHNT, CDR2 YYREEE (reference sequence). This CDR3 is built from 12 residues. Losses at the gene ends were 4 bases for V and 4 bases for J; bases not matched to a gene: 0. This CDR3 reads CASSSGGETQYF. Written as DNA, the CDR3 is TGTGCCAGCAGCAGCGGGGGAGAGACCCAGTACTTC.

This clone came up once. In DNA, the CDR3 is TGTGCCATCAGTGAGCTAGCGGGATCCAATGAGCAGTTCTTC. It yields the protein CAISELAGSNEQFF. V usage is TRBV10-3 and J usage is TRBJ2-1; TRBD2 agrees at 9 bases. In germline, CDR1 is ENHRY, CDR2 SYGVKD. The CDR3 is 14 residues long. V lost 2 bases to trimming and J lost 6 bases; unmatched junction nucleotides: 2.

This clone was seen a handful of times. This chain joins TRBV24-1 and TRBJ1-5, with 8 bases identical to TRBD1. Germline values: CDR1 KGHDR, CDR2 SFDVKD. This CDR3 has 15 amino acids. Unmatched junction bases numbered 9, after V lost 4 bases and J lost 8 bases. The CDR3: CATSDAGQGVEPQHF. For the CDR3, the DNA is TGTGCCACCAGTGACGCCGGACAGGGTGTAGAGCCCCAGCATTTT.

By sample share, this clone is medium-sized. This chain connects TRBV11-2 to TRBJ2-1; tentatively, D is TRBD2 (6 bases). The V gene lost 2 bases and the J gene lost 0 bases, with 8 bases spanning the gap. CDR3 length: 15 residues. Germline V gene lookup returns CDR1 SGHAT and CDR2 FQNNGV. CDR3 residues: CASSLFGSSYNEQFF. The CDR3 DNA follows: TGTGCCAGCAGCTTATTCGGGAGCTCCTACAATGAGCAGTTCTTC.

The CDR3, as DNA: TGTGCCAGCAGTTTTGGTACCCGGGATCAGCCCCAGCATTTT. Translation gives CASSFGTRDQPQHF. V and J are TRBV28 and TRBJ1-5; D ambiguous. The length of the CDR3 is 14 residues. Trimming took 3 bases from V and 5 from J, leaving 11 bases between them. Germline lookup yields CDR1 MDHEN and CDR2 SYDVKM.

The chain carries TRBV28 and TRBJ1-5; a possible D gene is TRBD1 (5 bases). Germline V CDR1 and CDR2: MDHEN, SYDVKM. V gave up 5 bases and J gave up 2 bases, with 16 bases separating them. This CDR3 contains 16 residues. Written as DNA, the CDR3 is TGTGCCAGCAGTACCCCAGCAGGGTCAGGCAATCAGCCCCAGCATTTT. Its translation: CASSTPAGSGNQPQHF.

In DNA form, the CDR3 reads TGTGCCAGCAGTTACTCTTCGGGATTGGCGGGCTACACCTTC. Translating it yields CASSYSSGLAGYTF. This rearrangement joins TRBV6-6 to TRBJ1-2, with D hard to call. This CDR3 region has 14 residues. V was shortened by 0 bases and J by 8 bases, with 13 bases between the two germline ends. CDR1 and CDR2 (germline): MNHNY, SVGAGI (reference sequence).

A single count supports this clone. The gene calls are TRBV6-5 and TRBJ2-1; no definite D call. The CDR3 covers 15 residues. Trimming removed 3 bases from V and 7 bases from J, with 16 bases in between. Per the germline V gene, CDR1 is MNHEY and CDR2 is SVGAGI. The CDR3 nucleotides are TGTGCCAGCAGTTATTCCCCGGTCAGGTTGAATGAGCAGTTCTTC. This encodes CASSYSPVRLNEQFF.

J is TRBJ1-1 and V is TRBV29-1; D not certain. The CDR3 sequence is 14 residues long. V was cut by 7 bases and J by 0 bases, with 15 bases left in between. The V gene's germline CDR1 is SQVTM and CDR2 ANQGSEA. The CDR3 reads CSAAGSTMNTEAFF. The CDR3 bases are TGCAGCGCCGCGGGCAGCACCATGAACACTGAAGCTTTCTTT.